Listed below are T cell receptor beta chains from one sample, sequenced in a study of long-term antiretroviral therapy in people with HIV. The protocol was immunoSEQ multiplex PCR, while the TCRdb copy is restricted to in-frame clones and leaves out a portion. The sample includes under 30,000 clones, 75% to 85% of them seen just once. Sequences were derived from unsorted PBMCs, sampled 0.3 years after starting antiretroviral therapy. The source is a middle-aged man with HIV. The CDR3 runs from the conserved cysteine through the conserved F or W. A D gene is named only where the DNA matches it firmly. Only some rows state a clone size, as once, few, many or a class for expanded clones.

d_call,v_call,j_call,clone_size,cdr3_aa,cdr3_nt
-,TRBV19,TRBJ1-4,-,CASSIRGSEKLFF,TGTGCCAGTAGTATAAGAGGCAGCGAAAAACTGTTTTTT
TRBD1,TRBV6-5,TRBJ1-1,-,CASRPQGAGRPEAFF,TGTGCCAGCAGACCGCAGGGGGCAGGTCGGCCTGAAGCTTTCTTT
-,TRBV6-5,TRBJ2-5,-,CASSYSIGILQETQYF,TGTGCCAGCAGTTACTCGATCGGCATCCTCCAAGAGACCCAGTACTTC
TRBD1,TRBV28,TRBJ1-4,-,CASETGDRANEKLFF,TGTGCCAGTGAGACAGGGGATAGGGCTAATGAAAAACTGTTTTTT
-,TRBV18,TRBJ2-6,-,CASSPRTSSGANVLTF,TGTGCCAGCTCACCGCGTACTAGCTCTGGGGCCAACGTCCTGACTTTC
-,TRBV20-1,TRBJ1-1,-,CSAPADTEAFF,TGCAGTGCTCCCGCCGACACTGAAGCTTTCTTT
-,TRBV15,TRBJ1-3,-,CATSRDRGGGNTIYF,TGTGCCACCAGCAGAGATCGGGGTGGAGGAAACACCATATATTTT
-,TRBV29-1,TRBJ2-3,-,CSVRRDPSDTQYF,TGCAGCGTTCGGCGGGATCCTTCCGATACGCAGTATTTT
-,TRBV6-5,TRBJ1-5,-,CASRRGLLNNQPQHF,TGTGCCAGCAGGCGCGGACTGTTGAACAATCAGCCCCAGCATTTT
-,TRBV5-1,TRBJ2-2,-,CASSLEGSGSGELFF,TGCGCCAGCAGCTTGGAAGGTTCGGGCTCCGGGGAGCTGTTTTTT
-,TRBV6-5,TRBJ1-1,-,CASRTNVGGTEAFF,TGTGCCAGCAGAACTAACGTAGGGGGGACTGAAGCTTTCTTT
-,TRBV5-6,TRBJ1-1,-,CASSLEDTEAFF,TGTGCCAGCAGCTTGGAGGACACTGAAGCTTTCTTT
-,TRBV7-3,TRBJ2-2,-,CASSLLGGTTGELFF,TGTGCCAGCAGCTTATTAGGCGGGACCACCGGGGAGCTGTTTTTT
-,TRBV6-1,TRBJ2-7,-,CAIEGTDEQYF,TGTGCCATCGAGGGTACAGACGAGCAGTACTTC
TRBD2,TRBV9,TRBJ2-7,-,CASSAGAGGAYEQYF,TGTGCCAGCAGCGCCGGAGCCGGGGGGGCCTACGAGCAGTACTTC
-,TRBV28,TRBJ1-5,-,CASSFTGNQPQHF,TGTGCCAGCAGTTTTACGGGGAATCAGCCCCAGCATTTT
TRBD1,TRBV6-6,TRBJ2-5,once,CASSYGQGRETQYF,TGTGCCAGCAGTTACGGACAGGGAAGAGAGACCCAGTACTTC
-,TRBV11-2,TRBJ2-7,few,CASSFAGNEQYF,TGTGCCAGCAGCTTTGCCGGTAACGAGCAGTACTTC
-,TRBV5-4,TRBJ2-3,-,CASSLVGKAQYF,TGTGCCAGCAGCCTGGTGGGGAAGGCGCAGTATTTT
-,TRBV2,TRBJ1-5,few,CASSEALKVAQPQHF,TGTGCCAGCAGTGAAGCGCTTAAGGTAGCTCAGCCCCAGCATTTT
-,TRBV18,TRBJ2-3,once,CASSPGQTTDTQYF,TGTGCCAGCTCACCAGGACAGACCACAGATACGCAGTATTTT
-,TRBV7-2,TRBJ1-2,-,CASSFDSTSLGSGYTF,TGTGCCAGCAGCTTCGATTCCACCTCTCTGGGTTCTGGCTACACCTTC
-,TRBV4-3,TRBJ1-4,-,CASSYLVQGRATNEKLFF,TGCGCCAGCAGCTATCTCGTACAGGGCCGTGCAACTAATGAAAAACTGTTTTTT
-,TRBV13,TRBJ1-5,-,CASSLEFKRGGPQHF,TGTGCCAGCAGCTTAGAATTCAAGAGGGGGGGGCCCCAGCATTTT
TRBD2,TRBV5-1,TRBJ2-2,-,CASSLLAGGNTGELFF,TGCGCCAGCAGCTTACTAGCGGGGGGAAACACCGGGGAGCTGTTTTTT
TRBD2,TRBV4-1,TRBJ2-2,few,CASSPAGSGRTRTGELFF,TGCGCCAGCAGCCCCGCGGGTAGCGGGAGAACCAGAACCGGGGAGCTGTTTTTT
-,TRBV4-3,TRBJ1-2,few,CASSQDRMYGYTF,TGCGCCAGCAGCCAAGACCGGATGTATGGCTACACCTTC
TRBD2,TRBV13,TRBJ2-2,-,CASSPGLPNAGELFF,TGTGCCAGCAGCCCGGGACTACCTAACGCCGGGGAGCTGTTTTTT
TRBD2,TRBV7-2,TRBJ2-3,-,CASTGSGVVTDTQYF,TGTGCCAGCACCGGGAGCGGGGTCGTCACAGATACGCAGTATTTT
-,TRBV7-6,TRBJ2-3,-,CASSQGQGTDTQYF,TGTGCCAGCAGCCAGGGACAAGGCACAGATACGCAGTATTTT
TRBD2,TRBV11-2,TRBJ2-3,-,CASRETSGGYTQYF,TGTGCCAGCAGGGAGACTAGCGGGGGATATACGCAGTATTTT
-,TRBV15,TRBJ1-5,-,CATSRDGGNNQPQHF,TGTGCCACCAGCAGAGATGGGGGCAACAATCAGCCCCAGCATTTT
-,TRBV28,TRBJ1-1,few,CASSSQGTGEAFF,TGTGCCAGCAGTTCACAGGGAACGGGTGAAGCTTTCTTT
TRBD2,TRBV28,TRBJ2-1,-,CASTLLAGGLNEQFF,TGTGCCAGCACCCTACTAGCGGGAGGGCTCAATGAGCAGTTCTTC
TRBD1,TRBV29-1,TRBJ1-1,-,CSVVRTGGGTEAFF,TGCAGCGTTGTAAGGACAGGGGGCGGGACTGAAGCTTTCTTT
-,TRBV18,TRBJ2-1,-,CASSPTNRDNEQFF,TGTGCCAGCTCACCTACAAACAGAGACAATGAGCAGTTCTTC
TRBD2,TRBV7-2,TRBJ2-7,-,CASSSGLAGGEQYF,TGTGCCAGCAGCTCGGGACTAGCGGGAGGGGAGCAGTACTTC
-,TRBV21-1,TRBJ1-5,-,CASSKGAGPQLLNSNQPQHF,TGTGCCAGCAGCAAAGGTGCGGGGCCCCAATTACTCAATAGCAATCAGCCCCAGCATTTT
-,TRBV29-1,TRBJ1-1,-,CSDRDTEAFF,TGCAGCGACAGGGACACTGAAGCTTTCTTT
TRBD1,TRBV11-2,TRBJ1-2,few,CASSLRPGGQLFYGYTF,TGTGCCAGCAGCTTAAGGCCCGGGGGACAGCTCTTCTATGGCTACACCTTC
TRBD1,TRBV19,TRBJ2-7,-,CASSTSGTGIHEQYF,TGTGCCAGTAGTACATCCGGGACAGGGATCCACGAGCAGTACTTC
-,TRBV5-1,TRBJ2-3,-,CASSGDRRTDTQYF,TGCGCCAGCAGCGGGGACCGCCGCACAGATACGCAGTATTTT
TRBD1,TRBV27,TRBJ2-7,-,CASSLSTGTYEQYF,TGTGCCAGCAGTTTATCGACAGGGACCTACGAGCAGTACTTC
-,TRBV6-5,TRBJ2-6,few,CASSYTGAGANVLTF,TGTGCCAGCAGTTACACTGGGGCTGGGGCCAACGTCCTGACTTTC
-,TRBV19,TRBJ2-7,-,CASSIPGGGEQYF,TGTGCCAGTAGTATACCCGGGGGCGGCGAGCAGTACTTC
-,TRBV2,TRBJ2-5,-,CASSRQIQETQYF,TGTGCCAGCAGCCGACAGATCCAAGAGACCCAGTACTTC
-,TRBV6-1,TRBJ1-2,few,CASSPRGRGGYTF,TGTGCCAGCAGTCCCCGGGGCCGAGGCGGCTACACCTTC
-,TRBV29-1,TRBJ1-1,-,CSVGGAVWTEAFF,TGCAGCGTCGGAGGGGCAGTTTGGACTGAAGCTTTCTTT
-,TRBV16,TRBJ1-2,-,CASSQGPNYGYTF,TGTGCCAGCAGCCAAGGCCCTAACTATGGCTACACCTTC
-,TRBV11-2,TRBJ2-5,-,CASSLDRRGGTQYF,TGTGCCAGCAGCTTAGACCGGCGGGGAGGGACCCAGTACTTC
-,TRBV5-5,TRBJ2-1,once,CASSLSVGERAREQFF,TGTGCCAGCAGCTTGTCAGTCGGGGAACGGGCTAGGGAGCAGTTCTTC
-,TRBV28,TRBJ1-5,-,CASSLVSNQPQHF,TGTGCCAGCAGTTTGGTCAGCAATCAGCCCCAGCATTTT
TRBD1,TRBV18,TRBJ2-3,-,CASSVDRGRKDTQYF,TGTGCCAGCTCAGTTGACAGGGGGCGCAAAGATACGCAGTATTTT